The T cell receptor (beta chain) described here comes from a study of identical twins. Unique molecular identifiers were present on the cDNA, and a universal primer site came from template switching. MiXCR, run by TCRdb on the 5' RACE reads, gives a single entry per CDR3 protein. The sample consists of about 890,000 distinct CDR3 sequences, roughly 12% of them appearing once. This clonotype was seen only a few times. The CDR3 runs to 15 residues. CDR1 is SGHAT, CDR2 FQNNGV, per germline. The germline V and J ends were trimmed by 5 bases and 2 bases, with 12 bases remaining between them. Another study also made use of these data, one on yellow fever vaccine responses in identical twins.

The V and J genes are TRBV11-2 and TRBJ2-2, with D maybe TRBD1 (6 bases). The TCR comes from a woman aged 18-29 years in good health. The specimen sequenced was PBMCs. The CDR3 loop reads CASSKLDRNTGELFF. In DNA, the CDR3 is TGTGCCAGCAGCAAACTGGACAGAAACACCGGGGAGCTGTTTTTT.